This TCR beta chain was retrieved from a study of cytomegalovirus exposure and HLA in healthy donors. Study-wide results and limits: Later analysis identified 17,000 or so TCR beta sequences associated with HLA alleles, using a false discovery rate threshold of 0.05.

The PCR used 60 Vbeta and 13 Jbeta primers. Clones were sequenced by immunoSEQ multiplex PCR, and TCRdb holds only the in-frame ones, with some missing. This table lists around 100,000 clones. To note about this clone: The antigen remains unidentified.

The CDR3 consists of 15 residues. CDR1 is SGHNT, CDR2 YYREEE, per germline (reference sequence). The V gene end was trimmed by 4 bases and the J gene end by 2 bases; junction bases not matched to a gene: 7. The rearrangement joins TRBV5-4 to TRBJ2-7, with 9 bases that match TRBD2. The sequence came from a man aged 35 to 55 in good health and CMV-seropositive. Material: PBMCs. The CDR3 region is CASSASGGRPYEQYF. The CDR3 region has the DNA TGTGCCAGCAGCGCCAGCGGGGGGCGTCCCTACGAGCAGTACTTC. The full variable domain, rest sourced from reference TRBV5-4 and TRBJ2-7, is ETGVTQSPTHLIKTRGQQVTLRCSSQSGHNTVSWYQQALGQGPQFIFQYYREEENGRGNFPPRFSGLQFPNYSSELNVNALELDDSALYLCASSASGGRPYEQYFGPGTRLTVT.